The T cell receptor (beta chain) under discussion was sequenced for a study of T-cell reconstitution after alpha-beta-depleted transplantation in children. This clonotype was seen only a few times. Trimming shortened V by 4 bases and J by 4 bases, and 10 bases separated the two germline ends. The V gene's germline CDR1 is SEHNR and CDR2 FQNEAQ (reference sequence). CDR3 length: 13 amino acids. Preparing the TCRbeta library involved the use of unique molecular identifiers. One entry per CDR3 protein, called by TCRdb with MiXCR from the PCR reads. The table lists around 250,000 distinct CDR3 sequences, almost 10% of them singletons.

This TCR derives from a human donor who donated a stem cell graft to a child with SCID. V usage is TRBV7-9 and J usage is TRBJ2-5, with D perhaps TRBD1 (6 bases). This specimen was PBMCs from the stem cell graft donor, taken from the stem cell graft. CDR3 protein: CASSYLGGETQYF. In nucleotides, the CDR3 is TGTGCCAGCAGCTATCTAGGGGGAGAGACCCAGTACTTC.